The rows below give T cell receptor beta chains drawn from one sample of a study of PD-1 blockade in classical Hodgkin lymphoma. Clones were read by immunoSEQ multiplex PCR, and TCRdb kept only the in-frame ones, dropping some. The sample yields over 20,000 clones, around 82% seen once. The starting material was peripheral blood mononuclear cells (PBMCs), obtained before the second cycle of nivolumab. All receptors derive from a human donor with classical Hodgkin lymphoma. CDR3s leave out the opening cysteine and the closing phenylalanine or tryptophan. The D gene is left open where the match is weak.

d_gene	v_gene	CDR3aa
-	TRBV7-2	ASSLAARDNEQF
-	TRBV6-1	ASSDGRHGLANEQF
-	TRBV2	ASRATGFDGKSEKLF
TRBD1	TRBV19	ASSQTGQEGPQH
-	TRBV5-3	ARSLARGRLYNEQF
TRBD2	TRBV28	ASSLNGLVGSGELF
TRBD2	TRBV18	ASSPPLRRIAGGHEQY
-	TRBV9	ASSPLPGSNEQF
TRBD2	TRBV4-1	ASSQEVAGDAYEQY
TRBD1	TRBV10-3	ATKPGQDEKLF
-	TRBV9	ASSVGWSKNIQY
TRBD2	TRBV6-1	ASSGRGGGSSGANVLT
TRBD2	TRBV5-1	ASSMDVDGTSSYEQY
TRBD1	TRBV11-2	ASSLVYRGDTEAF
TRBD2	TRBV5-4	ASSLSPASGSHEQY
TRBD2	TRBV11-2	ASSLPPGDYYNEQF
-	TRBV14	ASSQVTGRPTGELF
-	TRBV11-2	ASSLGAGDSNQPQH
TRBD1	TRBV2	ASSERQGARSSGYT
TRBD2	TRBV11-2	ASSLRGLAEHNEQF
-	TRBV19	ASSISSGNNEQF
-	TRBV15	ATSRDWETQY
-	TRBV7-9	ASSRAGTETQY
TRBD1	TRBV7-9	ASSRSTGVTYEQY
-	TRBV18	ASSPVASAYEQY
-	TRBV21-1	ASSNPWGKGSSYEQY
TRBD1	TRBV28	ASSPPGTGPQPQH
-	TRBV10-2	ASSRQQETQY
-	TRBV6-5	ASRILGGDYGYT
TRBD2	TRBV5-1	ASSYGRAYEQY
-	TRBV4-1	ASSQIQRRNTDTQY
-	TRBV6-6	ASSSSGLELF
-	TRBV19	ASSIGLDEQF
TRBD1	TRBV15	ATSRDLPGQGAGIDTQY
-	TRBV5-4	ASSGGPYDTEAF
-	TRBV6-5	ASTRYPGELF
-	TRBV19	ASRSSTDTQY
-	TRBV9	ASSVQGPGSVGTDTQY
TRBD2	TRBV13	ASSTGLAKLFSYEQY
-	TRBV18	ASPQTNEQF
TRBD1	TRBV5-1	ASSLAWTGWNTGELF
-	TRBV7-8	ASSFFPGQPQH
-	TRBV5-1	ASSTGSPTYNEQF
-	TRBV18	ASSPRGYEQF
TRBD1	TRBV5-4	ASSLAGTGKETQY
TRBD1	TRBV7-8	ASSLVPGQGFSGSYEQY
-	TRBV14	ASSQDPHEQY
TRBD1	TRBV19	ASSTPSGTVNGYT
-	TRBV28	ASSLGGDNEQF
-	TRBV19	ASDRIGNQPQH
TRBD2	TRBV7-2	ASSTDSGRTFYEQY
-	TRBV11-3	ASSLVQDEQF
TRBD2	TRBV5-5	ASSILAGVKDTQY
TRBD2	TRBV15	ATSRATGLAGRETQY
-	TRBV4-1	ASSQADTNYGYT
-	TRBV27	ASLKGASYEQY
TRBD1	TRBV6-6	ASSNHRGSEQY